This T cell receptor (beta chain) was found in a study of T-cell reconstitution after alpha-beta-depleted transplantation in children. Findings and limits, study-wide: Alpha-beta T cells present about two months after transplant were reported to originate from several hundred expanded graft clones. A year had passed since transplant, and T-cell counts and diversity by then came mostly from newly produced T cells. Some patients' high day-60 TCRbeta diversity was attributed to recipient cells surviving conditioning.

Preparation of the TCRbeta library was carried out with unique molecular identifiers. TCRdb itself ran the PCR reads through MiXCR, one entry per CDR3 protein. The sample lists around 500,000 distinct CDR3 sequences; 23% were seen once. In this sample, this clonotype turned up a few times. Its antigen is undetermined. Germline lookup yields CDR1 LNHNV and CDR2 YYDKDF (reference sequence). V was clipped by 0 bases and J by 6 bases, with 9 bases between them. CDR3 length: 13 residues. This receptor was identified in a boy under three years old who had a stem cell transplant for acute myeloid leukemia, so the T cells may come from the graft donor. The chain carries TRBV15 and TRBJ2-7; D possibly corresponds to TRBD1 (5 bases). The starting material was PBMCs, mostly from graft donor cells, obtained 360 days after TCRalphabeta/CD19-depleted stem cell transplant. Here the CDR3 reads CATSRDRGGEQYF. In DNA form, the CDR3 reads TGTGCCACCAGCAGAGATAGGGGTGGCGAGCAGTACTTC.